Shown below are 8 T cell receptor beta chains from a single sample sequenced in a study of cytomegalovirus exposure and HLA in healthy donors. This PCR relied on a set of 60 Vbeta primers and 13 Jbeta primers. Method: immunoSEQ multiplex PCR; TCRdb's copy keeps in-frame clones and lacks some. The sample carries about 57,000 clones, under 80% recorded once. Sequenced input: PBMCs. All receptors derive from a young man in good health and CMV-seropositive.

This clone was recorded once. The V and J genes are TRBV4-1 and TRBJ1-2; D remains ambiguous. The V end was cut by 0 bases, the J end by 2 bases, with 7 bases between. The CDR3 is 14 residues long. Germline-derived CDR1 and CDR2 are MGHRA and YSYEKL. CDR3: CASSQDRQNYGYTF. DNA of the CDR3: TGCGCCAGCAGCCAAGATCGCCAGAACTATGGCTACACCTTC.

The chain combines TRBV29-1 with TRBJ1-4, with D unresolved. Trimming shortened V by 4 bases and J by 8 bases, and 26 bases separated the two germline ends. Germline lookup yields CDR1 SQVTM and CDR2 ANQGSEA. This CDR3 has 17 amino acids. CDR3 amino acids: CSVVWVRNRDQGEKLFF. As DNA, the CDR3 is TGCAGCGTTGTGTGGGTGAGAAACCGGGATCAAGGCGAAAAACTGTTTTTT.

This clone was counted a single time. The gene calls are TRBV9 and TRBJ1-2; 7 positions agree with TRBD1. Trimming at V came to 6 bases and at J to 4 bases, leaving 6 bases not matched to a gene. From germline, CDR1 is SGDLS and CDR2 YYNGEE. The CDR3 is made up of 13 amino acids. The CDR3 DNA follows: TGTGCCAGCAACCCGGGACAGACCTATGGCTACACCTTC. Protein product: CASNPGQTYGYTF. Full variable domain (remainder filled in from reference TRBV9 and TRBJ1-2): DSGVTQTPKHLITATGQRVTLRCSPRSGDLSVYWYQQSLDQGLQFLIQYYNGEERAKGNILERFSAQQFPDLHSELNLSSLELGDSALYFCASNPGQTYGYTFGSGTRLTVV.

The genes are TRBV30 and TRBJ2-6, with TRBD1 matching 9 bases. This CDR3 spans 16 amino acids. The V gene's germline CDR1 is GTSNPN and CDR2 SVGIG (reference sequence). Trimming took 4 bases from V and 0 from J; bases not matched to a gene: 4. The CDR3, as DNA: TGTGCCTGGAACCGGGACAGGGTCTCTGGGGCCAACGTCCTGACTTTC. Protein: CAWNRDRVSGANVLTF.

The CDR3 loop reads CASSFQQVLSGNTIYF. The DNA of the CDR3 is TGTGCCAGCAGCTTCCAGCAGGTACTCTCTGGAAACACCATATATTTT. The rearrangement links TRBV7-9 to TRBJ1-3, with D unclear. CDR3 length: 16 residues. Germline V lookup: CDR1 SEHNR, CDR2 FQNEAQ (reference sequence). Between the trimmed V and J ends, which lost 3 bases and 0 bases, there was a span of 12 bases.

This chain connects TRBV28 to TRBJ1-4; possible D gene TRBD1, 6 bases. V shed 6 bases and J shed 10 bases, with 18 bases lying between them. Per the germline V gene, CDR1 is MDHEN and CDR2 is SYDVKM. The length of the CDR3 is 14 residues. The CDR3 reads CASRGQNDPGKLFF. The CDR3, as DNA: TGTGCCAGCAGGGGACAAAACGATCCAGGAAAACTGTTTTTT.

Comments on this clone: Compared with germline, one end of the junction differs, possibly owing to a read error. The chain joins TRBV7-7 to TRBJ2-2; no definite D call. Germline values: CDR1 SSHAT, CDR2 FNYEAQ (reference sequence). CDR3 length: 13 residues. The CDR3 loop is CASSSSNTGELFF. DNA of the CDR3: TGTGCTAGCAGCTCCTCGAACACCGGGGAGCTGTTTTTT.

The rearrangement joins TRBV4-1 to TRBJ2-3; 7 bases are a match to TRBD1. V shed 4 bases, J shed 2 bases, and the junction held 3 bases outside the gene matches. Germline CDR1 and CDR2: MGHRA and YSYEKL. The CDR3 has 14 residues. The CDR3 is CASSRDRYTDTQYF. Written as DNA, the CDR3 is TGCGCCAGCAGCCGGGACAGATACACAGATACGCAGTATTTT.